Following are 24 T cell receptor beta chains from one sample sequenced in a study of tumor-infiltrating lymphocytes in oesophageal squamous cell carcinoma. TCRdb ran MiXCR on the PCR reads and lists one entry per CDR3 protein. Among about 10,000 distinct CDR3 sequences, around 51% were seen once, and the ten largest hold about 24%. Sequenced input: esophageal tumor tissue. The receptors derive from a male donor with esophageal squamous cell carcinoma.

This clonotype occurred many times. A much larger clone lies a single base off, so this may be a read error. The chain joins TRBV11-2 to TRBJ2-5; 9 bases fit TRBD1. V shed 0 bases and J 11 bases; nucleotides not matched to a gene: 10. The CDR3 spans 15 residues. In germline, CDR1 is SGHAT, CDR2 FQNNGV. The CDR3 bases are TGTGCCAGCAGCTTAGATCACAGGGGGCTGACTGAGCAGTACTTC. This sequence encodes CASSLDHRGLTEQYF.

V and J are TRBV7-2 and TRBJ2-5, with 8 bases identical to TRBD1. The closer fit of TRBJ2-4 to the DNA end suggests the J call may be wrong. CDR3 length equals 16 residues. From germline, CDR1 is SGHTA and CDR2 FQGNSA. The CDR3 region has the DNA TGTGCCAGCAGCTTAGTGGGACAGGTAGCCAAAAACATTCAGTACTTC. The encoded protein is CASSLVGQVAKNIQYF.

This clonotype has just one count. The chain uses TRBV27 and TRBJ2-1; possible D gene TRBD2, 5 bases. The J call is in doubt because the DNA end fits TRBJ2-7 better. CDR3 length: 13 amino acids. Germline CDR1 MNHEY, CDR2 SMNVEV (reference sequence). The CDR3 nucleotides are TGTGCCAGTAAACTAGAAGAGGGCAATGAGCAGTACTTC. Residues: CASKLEEGNEQYF.

The rearrangement joins TRBV7-6 to TRBJ2-7; TRBD2 aligns across 7 bases. V was pared by 5 bases and J by 3 bases, with 4 bases of the junction left unmatched. The CDR3 runs 13 residues. Germline CDR1 SGHVS, CDR2 FNYEAQ. This CDR3 is CASSRRDYYEQYF. CDR3 nucleotide sequence: TGTGCCAGCAGCCGTCGGGACTACTACGAGCAGTACTTC.

In its sample, this clonotype was seen a few times. CDR3 amino acids: CASSLAQGASDGYTF. DNA of the CDR3: TGTGCCAGCAGCTTAGCTCAGGGGGCGTCTGATGGCTACACCTTC. The V call is TRBV7-2, the J call TRBJ1-2; 8 bases align to TRBD1. Germline CDR1 SGHTA, CDR2 FQGNSA. This CDR3 is 15 amino acids long. V shed 0 bases and J 6 bases; nucleotides not matched to a gene: 6.

V usage is TRBV7-3 and J usage is TRBJ2-1, with D possibly TRBD1 on 5 matching bases. This CDR3 has 15 residues. From germline, CDR1 is SGHTA and CDR2 FQGTGA. Trimming pared 4 bases from V and 2 bases from J, leaving 12 bases between. The DNA of the CDR3 is TGTGCCAGCAGCTCGACGCCAGGGACCTACAATGAGCAGTTCTTC. It specifies CASSSTPGTYNEQFF.

The chain couples TRBV12-3 or TRBV12-4 to TRBJ2-5; D is perhaps TRBD2 (5 bases). The J call is in doubt because the DNA end fits TRBJ2-7 better. The CDR3 extends over 14 amino acids. The CDR3 DNA reads TGTGCCAGCAGTGAGCGGAACACCATATCCGAGCAGTACTTC. It specifies CASSERNTISEQYF.

The chain has TRBV7-4 and TRBJ2-5; D could derive from TRBD1 or TRBD2 (5 bases each). Trimming cost V 6 bases and J 5 bases, with 25 bases left between them. The germline V gene encodes CDR1 SGHVT and CDR2 SQSDAQ. The CDR3 covers 17 residues. The CDR3 bases are TGTGCCAGCAGTTTGGGGCCCACGGGGCTAGGTTGGGAGACCCAGTACTTC. Its translation is CASSLGPTGLGWETQYF.

This clonotype is large (0.1 to 1%) in the sample. The J gene is TRBJ2-1, the V gene TRBV28, with TRBD2 identical over 8 bases. V shed 3 bases and J 3 bases; nucleotides not matched to a gene: 16. Germline V gene sequence: CDR1 MDHEN, CDR2 SYDVKM. The CDR3 contains 19 residues. The CDR3 is CASSFPRALSSGGYNEQFF. The DNA for the CDR3 is TGTGCCAGCAGTTTCCCCCGGGCTCTTTCAAGCGGGGGCTACAATGAGCAGTTCTTC.

This clonotype was counted a few times. V is TRBV7-4 and J is TRBJ2-1; D unresolved. The J call may be mistaken, given a closer DNA end match to TRBJ2-5. Germline V CDR1 and CDR2: SGHVT, SQSDAQ. The CDR3 is made up of 14 amino acids. In nucleotides, the CDR3 is TGTGCCAGCAGCTTACGGGCAGTTCAAGAGACCCAGTACTTC. Amino acid sequence: CASSLRAVQETQYF.

Ten or more counts support this clonotype. This rearrangement joins TRBV6-1 to TRBJ1-5, with 7 bases matching TRBD1. The J segment lost 6 bases and the V segment lost 5 bases, leaving 4 bases of the junction unmatched. The CDR3 has 13 amino acids. Germline-derived CDR1 and CDR2 are MNHNS and SASEGT. The CDR3 loop reads CASSNDRVQPQHF. The CDR3 region has the DNA TGTGCCAGCAGTAACGACAGGGTTCAGCCCCAGCATTTT.

Concerning this clonotype itself: The missing conserved phenylalanine or tryptophan at the end of this CDR3 makes a read error likely. The DNA is left out, because the CDR3 cannot be placed on it with certainty; the CDR3 is given as TCRdb lists it. The gene calls are TRBV28 and TRBJ2-7; no check of the table's D call, TRBD1, against the DNA was made. Including both end residues, the CDR3 is 16 amino acids long. CDR1 is MDHEN, CDR2 SYDVKM, per germline. This CDR3 is CASSLGWQGMGYTFGS.

In its sample, this clonotype was seen many times. Being one base from a much bigger clone, this may be a read error. The CDR3 DNA reads as TGTGCCAGTAGTAGGGGACTAGCGGGATTGGATGAGCAGTACTTC. It encodes CASSRGLAGLDEQYF. The chain recombines TRBV19 with TRBJ2-1; 13 bases fit TRBD2. The last part of the DNA fits TRBJ2-7 better; the J call may be wrong. This CDR3 is built from 15 residues. Per the germline V gene, CDR1 is LNHDA and CDR2 is SQIVND (reference sequence).

This chain's CDR3 is CASSLGTSGTYEQYF. In DNA form, the CDR3 reads TGTGCCAGCAGCTTAGGGACTAGCGGCACCTACGAGCAGTACTTC. The gene calls are TRBV7-6 and TRBJ2-5; 10 bases agree with TRBD2. Gene TRBJ2-7 matches the end of the DNA better, so the J call may be wrong. There are 15 residues in the CDR3. Germline V CDR1 and CDR2: SGHVS, FNYEAQ.

In this sample, this clonotype turned up a few times. The chain employs TRBV7-2 and TRBJ2-5; D ambiguous. In germline, CDR1 is SGHTA, CDR2 FQGNSA. The V and J ends lost 6 bases and 2 bases respectively, with 4 bases between them. The CDR3 totals 11 residues. The CDR3 here is CASRLQETQYF. The CDR3, as DNA: TGTGCCAGCAGGTTACAAGAGACCCAGTACTTC.

The chain has TRBV12-3 or TRBV12-4 and TRBJ1-2, with 9 bases that match TRBD1. V lost 2 bases, J lost 6 bases, and 4 bases stayed unmatched. The CDR3 is 14 residues long. CDR3 coding DNA: TGTGCCAGCAGTTTAAATCGACAGGGGGATGGCTACACCTTC. Translating it yields CASSLNRQGDGYTF.

About this clonotype: One end of the junction does not line up with germline, which may come from a read error. V is TRBV10-1 and J is TRBJ2-7; D not resolved. Germline CDR1 is WNHNN and CDR2 is SYGVQD (reference sequence). This CDR3 region has 15 residues. Here the CDR3 DNA reads TGCGCCAGCAGTGAGAGGCGCGATATTCACAGATACGCAGTATTC. This encodes CASSERRDIHRYAVF.

Notes on this clonotype: It is likely a read error, because the conserved phenylalanine at the end of the CDR3 is missing. It is unclear where the CDR3 begins or ends on the DNA, so no DNA is shown, and the CDR3 is as TCRdb lists it. The J gene is TRBJ2-6, the V gene TRBV6-6; TRBD2, the table's D call, lacks a check against the DNA. A total of 20 residues make up the CDR3, ends included. Germline V CDR1 and CDR2: MNHNY, SVGAGI (reference sequence). The chain's CDR3 is CASSYSGLAGEGAETQFFGA.

By sample fraction, this clonotype is medium-sized. A read error may be the cause here, since a much bigger clone is one base away. J is TRBJ2-5 and V is TRBV7-3; TRBD1 matches 11 bases. The V gene end was trimmed by 5 bases and the J gene end by 11 bases; junction bases not matched to a gene: 13. Germline CDR1 is SGHTA and CDR2 is FQGTGA. This CDR3 is 15 amino acids long. In DNA, the CDR3 is TGTGCCAGCAGCGCCGGACAGGGGGCGATCTCTGAGCAGTACTTC. This translates into CASSAGQGAISEQYF. Filled out from reference TRBV7-3 and TRBJ2-5, the complete variable domain reads GAGVSQTPSNKVTEKGKYVELRCDPISGHTALYWYRQSLGQGPEFLIYFQGTGAADDSGLPNDRFFAVRPEGSVSTLKIQRTERGDSAVYLCASSAGQGAISEQYFGPGTRLLVL.

The chain combines TRBV5-8 with TRBJ1-1; a possible D gene is TRBD1 (5 bases). Germline V gene sequence: CDR1 SGHTS, CDR2 YDEGEE. V lost 1 base and J lost 10, with 26 bases in between. This CDR3 contains 17 residues. The CDR3: CASSLRGRGGNPRGAFF. CDR3 coding DNA: TGTGCCAGCAGCTTGCGGGGCCGGGGAGGAAACCCTCGGGGAGCTTTCTTT.

This clonotype was seen at least ten times. The V call is TRBV6-6, the J call TRBJ2-7; tentatively, D is TRBD2 (5 bases). The CDR3 contains 14 residues. The germline gives CDR1 MNHNY, CDR2 SVGAGI (reference sequence). V gave up 0 bases and J gave up 2 bases, with 8 bases separating them. CDR3 sequence (DNA): TGTGCCAGCAGTTACTCGATCGGGACCTACGAGCAGTACTTC. Its translation is CASSYSIGTYEQYF.

This rearrangement joins TRBV28 to TRBJ2-1; D not certain. The J call could be wrong; TRBJ2-5 is a better fit for the DNA end. Germline values: CDR1 MDHEN, CDR2 SYDVKM. This CDR3 contains 13 residues. Here the CDR3 reads CAYSRRGVETQYF. For the CDR3, the DNA is TGTGCCTACAGCAGACGAGGTGTGGAGACCCAGTACTTC.

The chain carries TRBV7-9 and TRBJ2-3; 7 nucleotides agree with TRBD1. The CDR3 totals 16 residues. CDR1 is SEHNR, CDR2 FQNEAQ, per germline (reference sequence). J gave up 1 base and V 6 bases, and 10 bases lay outside the gene matches. In DNA form, the CDR3 reads TGTGCCAGCAGTTATGGACAGGCCCCGGGCACAGATACGCAGTATTTT. Its translation is CASSYGQAPGTDTQYF.

There are a few counts of this clonotype. The gene calls are TRBV7-2 and TRBJ2-5; D unresolved. TRBJ2-1 matches the DNA end more closely, so the J call is doubtful. The CDR3 loop spans 12 amino acids. Germline lookup yields CDR1 SGHTA and CDR2 FQGNSA. In nucleotides, the CDR3 is TGTGCCAGCAGCTTCCGAGGCGATGAGCAGTTCTTC. Encoded protein: CASSFRGDEQFF.